The entry below gives a single T cell receptor (beta chain) sequence along with its context. The data were obtained in a study of blood T cell repertoires in COVID-19. Across the whole study: PBMCs, B-cell-depleted T cells, or T cells were the source of the cDNA or gDNA that made up the material.

V dropped 5 bases and J dropped 13; count of bases not matched to a gene: 5. CDR3 length: 10 amino acids. Germline lookup yields CDR1 DFQATT and CDR2 SNEGSKA (reference sequence). How the authors handled the data: Reference gene primers were amplified, and this amplification served to estimate nucleated cell counts. Sequencing was performed with immunoSEQ multiplex PCR; in TCRdb, only in-frame clones are kept and a portion is missing. V and J calls and clone size are given by that table; D and trimming were obtained from the DNA. The sample yields some 230,000 clones, around 80% seen once. The chain employs TRBV20-1 and TRBJ2-1, with 7 bases aligning to TRBD1. The source material was peripheral blood. The TCR sequence derives from a woman aged 60-75 years who had recovered from COVID-19. Here the CDR3 DNA reads TGCAGTGCTGGGGACAGAAAACAGTTCTTC. Protein product: CSAGDRKQFF.